This is a list of T cell receptor beta chains from one sample in a study of regulatory T cells in long-lasting Graves disease. TCRdb re-derived calls from the multiplex PCR reads in MiXCR, one entry per CDR3 protein. The data show about 660,000 distinct CDR3 sequences, with around 30% seen just once and around 42% held by the top ten. This sample comprised peripheral blood mononuclear cells (PBMCs), obtained when the disease was refractory, from a patient treated with antithyroid drugs. The receptors here all came from a female donor with Graves disease. The CDR3 runs from the conserved cysteine through the conserved F or W. D genes are given only for firm matches. Expanded clones are given a class, and other clones once, few, many or no size at all.

J	V	size	D	CDR3	DNA
TRBJ2-7	TRBV7-9	.	TRBD2	CASSLGLADYF	TGTGCCAGCAGCTTAGGACTAGCGGATTACTTC
TRBJ2-4	TRBV6-1	few	TRBD2	CASSHAVRTSGFLAKNIQYF	TGTGCCAGCAGCCACGCTGTCAGGACTAGCGGCTTCCTAGCCAAAAACATTCAGTACTTC
TRBJ1-2	TRBV6-4	few	TRBD1	CASSDKGRGPFSGYTF	TGTGCCAGCAGTGACAAGGGCAGGGGGCCCTTTTCAGGCTACACCTTC
TRBJ1-4	TRBV25-1	.	.	CASSRRGRTGEKLFF	TGTGCCAGCAGTCGTAGAGGGCGTACGGGGGAAAAACTGTTTTTT
TRBJ2-7	TRBV6-9	.	.	CASSYVGGAGDEQYF	TGTGCCAGCAGTTACGTCGGGGGCGCTGGGGACGAGCAGTACTTC
TRBJ2-7	TRBV27	many	.	CASSLSGPYEQYF	TGTGCCAGCAGTTTATCAGGGCCCTACGAGCAGTACTTC
TRBJ1-1	TRBV6-1	few	.	CASSEGRTPNTEAFF	TGTGCCAGCAGTGAAGGACGGACTCCGAACACTGAAGCTTTCTTT
TRBJ2-7	TRBV11-1	.	.	CASSPLARIHYEQYF	TGTGCCAGCAGCCCATTGGCTAGGATTCACTACGAGCAGTACTTC
TRBJ2-2	TRBV11-2	.	.	CASSFPRVTGELFF	TGTGCCAGCAGCTTTCCCCGGGTAACCGGGGAGCTGTTTTTT
TRBJ1-2	TRBV19	.	.	CASTAGMGYGYTF	TGTGCCAGTACGGCAGGGATGGGGTATGGCTACACCTTC
TRBJ1-1	TRBV29-1	few	.	CSGWGNTEAFF	TGCAGCGGATGGGGAAACACTGAAGCTTTCTTT
TRBJ2-7	TRBV10-3	few	.	CAISELDPSSYEQYF	TGTGCCATCAGTGAGTTGGACCCAAGCTCCTACGAGCAGTACTTC
TRBJ1-2	TRBV29-1	.	.	CSASSYDGYTF	TGCAGCGCTAGTAGTTACGATGGCTACACCTTC
TRBJ1-4	TRBV14	.	.	CASSQVQGSGEKLFF	TGTGCCAGCAGCCAAGTGCAGGGGTCCGGTGAAAAACTGTTTTTT
TRBJ2-1	TRBV20-1	.	.	CSARSGKSYSYNEQFF	TGCAGTGCTAGATCGGGAAAGTCGTACTCCTACAATGAGCAGTTCTTC
TRBJ1-2	TRBV27	few	.	CASADLTVAGFLGYTF	TGTGCCAGCGCCGATCTGACTGTGGCGGGATTTTTGGGCTACACCTTC
TRBJ1-2	TRBV2	many	.	CASSLDVRYGYTF	TGTGCCAGCAGCCTGGACGTACGCTATGGCTACACCTTC
TRBJ1-5	TRBV5-1	few	.	CASSLNPGEPQHF	TGCGCCAGCAGCCTGAACCCCGGGGAGCCCCAGCATTTT
TRBJ1-6	TRBV5-1	.	.	CASSSGTGYNSPLHF	TGTGCCAGCAGTTCCGGGACGGGTTATAATTCACCCCTCCACTTT
TRBJ2-3	TRBV7-9	.	TRBD1	CASSLGQGIDTQYF	TGTGCCAGCAGCTTAGGACAGGGAATAGATACGCAGTATTTT
TRBJ1-2	TRBV27	few	.	CASSLLGVPNYGYTF	TGTGCCAGCAGTTTATTAGGGGTCCCTAACTATGGCTACACCTTC
TRBJ1-2	TRBV20-1	many	.	CSAAGTKDYGYTF	TGCAGTGCCGCCGGGACAAAAGACTATGGCTACACCTTC
TRBJ2-7	TRBV30	few	.	CAWTTRRDRTVPRDEQYF	TGTGCCTGGACAACCAGACGGGACCGTACTGTCCCCCGGGACGAGCAGTACTTC
TRBJ1-1	TRBV5-1	.	TRBD1	CASSPGDRVFPEAFF	TGCGCCAGCAGCCCCGGGGACAGGGTATTTCCTGAAGCTTTCTTT
TRBJ1-1	TRBV30	.	.	CAWNPAGRTEAFF	TGTGCCTGGAACCCAGCAGGGCGGACTGAAGCTTTCTTT
TRBJ2-4	TRBV12-3/TRBV12-4	few	.	CASSWDLPGTKNIQYF	TGTGCCAGCAGCTGGGACCTCCCTGGGACCAAAAACATTCAGTACTTC
TRBJ1-1	TRBV7-9	.	.	CASTPLLTGEAFF	TGTGCCAGCACCCCGCTTCTAACAGGCGAAGCTTTCTTT
TRBJ2-3	TRBV3-1	.	TRBD2	CASSHWTSAAGTQYF	TGTGCCAGCAGCCACTGGACTAGCGCTGCAGGTACGCAGTATTTT
TRBJ2-5	TRBV11-2	many	.	CASSLELKETQYF	TGTGCCAGCAGCTTAGAACTCAAAGAGACCCAGTACTTC
TRBJ1-2	TRBV29-1	.	TRBD1	CSVEVFGTGGGYGYTF	TGCAGCGTTGAAGTCTTCGGGACAGGGGGCGGGTATGGCTACACCTTC
TRBJ1-4	TRBV5-6	.	.	CASNFGATNEKLFF	TGTGCCAGCAATTTCGGTGCAACTAATGAAAAACTGTTTTTT
TRBJ2-5	TRBV6-1	.	.	CASTRGTDQETQYF	TGTGCCAGCACTCGGGGGACAGATCAAGAGACCCAGTACTTC
TRBJ2-5	TRBV20-1	.	TRBD2	CSAARPSGTQETQYF	TGCAGTGCCGCCCGGCCTAGCGGGACTCAAGAGACCCAGTACTTC
TRBJ1-1	TRBV6-5	.	.	CASSSRDWNTEALF	TGTGCCAGCAGTTCCAGGGACTGGAACACTGAAGCTCTCTTT
TRBJ1-6	TRBV25-1	few	TRBD1	CASSESGTGKSYNSPLHF	TGTGCCAGCAGTGAATCCGGGACAGGCAAATCCTATAATTCACCCCTCCACTTT
TRBJ1-1	TRBV9	few	.	CASGASQLTNTEAFF	TGTGCCAGCGGGGCGTCCCAACTAACGAACACTGAAGCTTTCTTT
TRBJ1-2	TRBV19	few	TRBD1	CASSIETTGSGYTF	TGTGCCAGTAGTATAGAGACGACAGGGAGTGGCTACACCTTC
TRBJ2-5	TRBV12-5	few	.	CASGLVLGAAQETQYF	TGTGCTAGTGGTTTGGTACTTGGGGCAGCCCAAGAGACCCAGTACTTC
TRBJ2-4	TRBV7-9	.	.	CASSLVEVVKNIQYF	TGTGCCAGCAGCTTAGTAGAGGTGGTCAAAAACATTCAGTACTTC
TRBJ1-1	TRBV20-1	.	TRBD1	CSAEVRDRGTGNTEAFF	TGCAGTGCTGAAGTTCGGGACAGGGGCACCGGGAACACTGAAGCTTTCTTT
TRBJ2-5	TRBV20-1	few	.	CSVFSGLVQETQYF	TGCAGTGTTTTTTCGGGACTCGTACAAGAGACCCAGTACTTC
TRBJ1-1	TRBV6-2/TRBV6-3	many	.	CASSQPRTGRTEAFF	TGTGCCAGCAGTCAACCCCGTACGGGCCGCACTGAAGCTTTCTTT
TRBJ2-2	TRBV27	.	TRBD2	CASSFQGLAGITGELFF	TGTGCCAGCAGTTTCCAAGGACTAGCGGGCATCACCGGGGAGCTGTTTTTT
TRBJ2-3	TRBV11-2	.	.	CASSMGWGSTDTQYF	TGTGCCAGTAGTATGGGGTGGGGGAGCACAGATACGCAGTATTTT
TRBJ2-2	TRBV3-1	.	.	CASSHRASPTGELFF	TGTGCCAGCAGCCACCGGGCAAGCCCCACCGGGGAGCTGTTTTTT
TRBJ2-4	TRBV20-1	once	.	CSFSGPLGNIQYF	TGCAGTTTTTCGGGACCCCTCGGGAACATTCAGTACTTC
TRBJ1-2	TRBV20-1	many	.	CSASYGYTF	TGCAGTGCTAGCTATGGCTACACCTTC
TRBJ2-5	TRBV6-1	few	.	CASSASTGETQYF	TGTGCCAGCAGTGCCTCCACCGGGGAGACCCAGTACTTC
TRBJ1-2	TRBV20-1	many	.	CSARPGGYGYTF	TGCAGTGCTAGGCCGGGGGGCTATGGCTACACCTTC
TRBJ1-1	TRBV7-9	.	.	CASSLREAFF	TGTGCCAGCAGCTTAAGGGAAGCTTTCTTT
TRBJ2-7	TRBV20-1	once	.	CSARAPDSPYEQYF	TGCAGTGCTAGAGCCCCTGACTCACCCTACGAGCAGTACTTC
TRBJ2-2	TRBV6-2/TRBV6-3	many	.	CASSYRGTGELFF	TGTGCCAGCAGTTACAGGGGCACCGGGGAGCTGTTTTTT
TRBJ1-1	TRBV5-1	.	.	CASSLGQGFEAFF	TGCGCCAGCAGCTTGGGGCAGGGGTTCGAAGCTTTCTTT
TRBJ1-1	TRBV2	.	.	CASSQLALGRAFF	TGTGCCAGCAGTCAACTCGCTCTGGGGCGAGCTTTCTTT
TRBJ1-2	TRBV29-1	.	TRBD1	CSVDGTGGAYGYTF	TGCAGCGTTGATGGGACAGGGGGCGCCTATGGCTACACCTTC